What follows are 10 T cell receptor beta chains derived from one specimen sequenced in a study of blood T cells in healthy people across ages. Primed by a sample-barcoded 5' primer and a J-beta primer mix, a second PCR proceeded for about 6 to 12 cycles. TCRdb passed the 5' RACE reads through MiXCR, listing each CDR3 protein once. This sample has 650,000 to 700,000 distinct CDR3 sequences, with under 65% found just once. The sequenced sample consisted of blood. All receptors derive from a woman aged 80 or over in good health.

This clonotype was counted only a few times. The genes are TRBV18 and TRBJ2-5, with D possibly matching TRBD1 (6 bases). Germline lookup yields CDR1 KGHSH and CDR2 LQKENI. The CDR3 totals 15 residues. The V end was cut by 3 bases, the J end by 5 bases, with 16 bases between. CDR3 region: CASSPDRSYGETQYF. For the CDR3, the DNA is TGTGCCAGCTCACCGGACAGATCCTACGGGGAGACCCAGTACTTC.

This chain uses TRBV29-1 with TRBJ1-2; D unresolved. The germline V gene has CDR1 SQVTM and CDR2 ANQGSEA. The CDR3 covers 13 residues. The V and J ends lost 7 bases and 6 bases respectively, with 18 bases between them. The CDR3 spells CSGLDQSRDGYTF. CDR3 DNA sequence: TGCAGCGGACTGGACCAATCCAGAGATGGCTACACCTTC.

A few counts support this clonotype. The CDR3 loop is CASSLREGSYNEQFF. Written as DNA, the CDR3 is TGTGCCAGCAGTCTGCGGGAGGGGTCCTACAATGAGCAGTTCTTC. The rearrangement uses TRBV6-2 or TRBV6-3 and TRBJ2-1, with 9 nucleotides matching TRBD2. This CDR3 is 15 amino acids long. Trimming at V came to 5 bases and at J to 1 base, leaving 3 bases not matched to a gene. Germline CDR1 MNHEY, CDR2 SVGEGT.

CDR3 bases: TGTGCCAGCAGCCAAGAGAGGGGGAGGGGAAACTACGAGCAGTACTTC. Amino acids: CASSQERGRGNYEQYF. The chain recombines TRBV3-1 with TRBJ2-4, with a possible D match to TRBD2 (7 bases). The J call is doubtful: the DNA matches TRBJ2-7 better. The CDR3 loop spans 16 amino acids. Germline assignment: CDR1 LGHDT and CDR2 YNNKEL (reference sequence).

A word on this clonotype: This may be a read error, as it is one base from a much larger clone. This chain joins TRBV12-3 or TRBV12-4 and TRBJ2-1; TRBD1 is a possible D gene (6 bases). The CDR3 loop spans 13 amino acids. V was shortened by 8 bases and J by 6 bases, with 14 bases between the two germline ends. The DNA of the CDR3 is TGTGCCAGCTTATGGGGGCGCCCCAATGAGCAGTTCTTC. It is translated as CASLWGRPNEQFF.

The chain has TRBV20-1 and TRBJ1-2, with no clear D. This CDR3 has 10 amino acids. Germline V gene sequence: CDR1 DFQATT, CDR2 SNEGSKA (reference sequence). Trimming stripped 4 bases from V and 11 bases from J, with 11 bases between. CDR3 DNA: TGCAGTGCTAAGTTAGATTCTTACACCTTC. It specifies CSAKLDSYTF.

The sample holds many counts of this clonotype. V usage is TRBV4-1 and J usage is TRBJ2-1; perhaps D is TRBD1 or TRBD2 (5 bases each). The CDR3 runs to 15 residues. Trimming cost V 7 bases and J 1 base, with 14 bases left between them. Germline V gene sequence: CDR1 MGHRA, CDR2 YSYEKL. In nucleotides, the CDR3 is TGCGCCAGCAAAACCGGGACCCAGTCCTACAATGAGCAGTTCTTC. It yields the protein CASKTGTQSYNEQFF.

This clonotype was counted a few times. Since a much larger clone is just one base distant, this may be a read error. The genes are TRBV29-1 and TRBJ2-5; D unresolved. CDR3 length: 13 residues. V lost 4 bases and J 11 bases, leaving 20 bases between the germline ends. From germline, CDR1 is SQVTM and CDR2 ANQGSEA. For the CDR3, the DNA is TGCAGCGTTGGCAGGTTTTCTAACAATGAGCAGTACTTC. Translating gives CSVGRFSNNEQYF.

This clonotype was observed a few times. V and J are TRBV29-1 and TRBJ1-1; D gene uncertain. CDR3 length: 14 residues. Trimming left V 8 bases short and J 4 bases short, with 20 bases between. The germline V gene encodes CDR1 SQVTM and CDR2 ANQGSEA. CDR3 nucleotide sequence: TGCAGCTCCCACGGCGGACTGGGGAGCACTGAAGCTTTCTTT. This codes for CSSHGGLGSTEAFF.

This clonotype was picked up a small number of times. The chain is built from TRBV7-2 and TRBJ2-1; tentative D call: TRBD1 (5 bases). CDR3 length: 15 residues. CDR1 is SGHTA, CDR2 FQGNSA, per germline. The V gene lost 3 bases and the J gene lost 6 bases, with 15 bases spanning the gap. As DNA, the CDR3 is TGTGCCAGCAGCTTGGTGGGCAGGGTAAGCAATGAGCAGTTCTTC. Protein: CASSLVGRVSNEQFF.